This record concerns one TCR beta chain sequence. The antigen is not known. Using the 5' RACE reads, TCRdb records one entry per CDR3 protein without DNA. This table holds approximately 400,000 distinct CDR3 sequences. These data belong to a study of monozygotic twins with inflammatory bowel disease. The CDR3 sequence is 13 residues long. Points from the study as a whole: Telling apart the different T cell subtypes was not possible.

The TCR was taken from a human donor with ulcerative colitis or Crohn's disease, or a healthy co-twin of an affected twin (not recorded which). Sequencing was performed on blood. V is TRBV12-3 or TRBV12-4 and J is TRBJ2-7; TCRdb lists TRBD2, though no DNA is available to test this call. CDR3 region: CASTPPGPYEQYF.